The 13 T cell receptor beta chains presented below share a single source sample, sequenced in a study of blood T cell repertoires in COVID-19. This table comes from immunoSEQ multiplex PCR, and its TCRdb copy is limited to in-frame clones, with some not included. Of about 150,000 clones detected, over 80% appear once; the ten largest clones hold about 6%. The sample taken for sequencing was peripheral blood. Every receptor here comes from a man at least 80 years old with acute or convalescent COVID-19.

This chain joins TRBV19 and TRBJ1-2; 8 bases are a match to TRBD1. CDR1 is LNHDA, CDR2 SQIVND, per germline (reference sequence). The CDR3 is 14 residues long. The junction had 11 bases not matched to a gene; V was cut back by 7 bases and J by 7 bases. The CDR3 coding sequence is TGTGCCAGTACAACGGACAGGGACCGGGGTGGCTACACCTTC. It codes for CASTTDRDRGGYTF. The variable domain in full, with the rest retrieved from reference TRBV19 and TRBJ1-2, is DGGITQSPKYLFRKEGQNVTLSCEQNLNHDAMYWYRQDPGQGLRLIYYSQIVNDFQKGDIAEGYSVSREKKESFPLTVTSAQKNPTAFYLCASTTDRDRGGYTFGSGTRLTVV.

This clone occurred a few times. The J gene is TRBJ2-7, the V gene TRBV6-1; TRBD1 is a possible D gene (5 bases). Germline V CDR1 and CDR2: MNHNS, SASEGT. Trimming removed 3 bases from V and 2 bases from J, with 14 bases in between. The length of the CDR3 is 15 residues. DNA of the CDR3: TGTGCCAGCAGTGAGAGACAGAGTCCTACCTACGAGCAGTACTTC. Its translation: CASSERQSPTYEQYF.

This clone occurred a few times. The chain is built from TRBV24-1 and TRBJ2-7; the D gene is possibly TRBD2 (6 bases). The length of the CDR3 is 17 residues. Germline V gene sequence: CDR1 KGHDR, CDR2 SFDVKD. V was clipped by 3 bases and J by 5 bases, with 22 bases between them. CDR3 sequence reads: CATSDEEWAGNEDEQYF. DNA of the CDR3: TGTGCCACCAGTGATGAAGAATGGGCGGGGAACGAGGACGAGCAGTACTTC.

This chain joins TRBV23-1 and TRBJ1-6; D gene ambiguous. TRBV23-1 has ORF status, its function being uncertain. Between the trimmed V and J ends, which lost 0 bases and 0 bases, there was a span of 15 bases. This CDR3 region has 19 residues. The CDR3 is CASSQSDSREDSYNSPLHF. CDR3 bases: TGCGCCAGCAGTCAATCGGATTCTCGGGAGGACTCCTATAATTCACCCCTCCACTTT.

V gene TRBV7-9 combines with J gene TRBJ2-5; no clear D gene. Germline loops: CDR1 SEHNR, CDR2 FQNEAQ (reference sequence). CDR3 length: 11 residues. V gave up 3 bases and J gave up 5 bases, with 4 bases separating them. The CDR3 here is CASSFGETQYF. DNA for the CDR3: TGTGCCAGCAGCTTCGGGGAGACCCAGTACTTC.

CDR3 nucleotide sequence: TGTGCCAGTAGTATGAAAAGCGGGAGGGCCGGTACAGATACGCAGTATTTT. Encoded protein: CASSMKSGRAGTDTQYF. The V gene is TRBV19, the J gene TRBJ2-3, with 10 bases identical to TRBD2. The CDR3 totals 17 residues. V dropped 3 bases and J dropped 3; count of bases not matched to a gene: 9. CDR1 is LNHDA, CDR2 SQIVND, per germline (reference sequence).

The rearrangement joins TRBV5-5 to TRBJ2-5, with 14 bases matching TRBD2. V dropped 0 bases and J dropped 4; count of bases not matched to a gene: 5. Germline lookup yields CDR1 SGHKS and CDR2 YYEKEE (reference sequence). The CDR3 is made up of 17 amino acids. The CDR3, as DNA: TGTGCCAGCAGCTTGGCCCCCGGGACTAGCGGGAGAGAGACCCAGTACTTC. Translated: CASSLAPGTSGRETQYF.

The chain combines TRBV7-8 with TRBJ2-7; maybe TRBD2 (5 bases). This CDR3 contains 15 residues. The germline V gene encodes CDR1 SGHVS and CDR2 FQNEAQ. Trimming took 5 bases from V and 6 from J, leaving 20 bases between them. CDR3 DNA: TGTGCCAGCAGCCCTGACGATGTAGGGAGTTCCGAGCAGTACTTC. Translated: CASSPDDVGSSEQYF.

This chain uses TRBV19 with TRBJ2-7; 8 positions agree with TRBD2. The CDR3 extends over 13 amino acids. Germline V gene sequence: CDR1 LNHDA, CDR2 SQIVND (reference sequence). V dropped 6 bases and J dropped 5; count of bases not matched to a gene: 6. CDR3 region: CASSQRERNEQYF. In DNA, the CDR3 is TGTGCCAGTAGCCAGCGGGAGCGTAACGAGCAGTACTTC.

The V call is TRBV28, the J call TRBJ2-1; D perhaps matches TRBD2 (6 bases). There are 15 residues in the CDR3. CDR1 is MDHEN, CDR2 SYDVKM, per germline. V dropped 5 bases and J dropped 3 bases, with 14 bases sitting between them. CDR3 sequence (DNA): TGTGCCAGCAGTACCCCCGGGACTTTCTACAATGAGCAGTTCTTC. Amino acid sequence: CASSTPGTFYNEQFF.

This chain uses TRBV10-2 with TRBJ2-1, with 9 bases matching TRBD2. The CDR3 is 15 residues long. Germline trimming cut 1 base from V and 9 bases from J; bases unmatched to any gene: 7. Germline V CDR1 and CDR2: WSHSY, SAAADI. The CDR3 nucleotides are TGCGCCAGCAGTGAGTTAGCGGGAGTTTTAGGTGAGCAGTTCTTC. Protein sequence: CASSELAGVLGEQFF.

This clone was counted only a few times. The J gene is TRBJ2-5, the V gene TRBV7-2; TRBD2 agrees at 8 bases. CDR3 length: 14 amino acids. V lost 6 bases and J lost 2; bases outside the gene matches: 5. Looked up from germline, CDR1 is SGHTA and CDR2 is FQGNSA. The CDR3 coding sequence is TGTGCCAGCAGGAGAGCGGGGGCACAAGAGACCCAGTACTTC. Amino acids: CASRRAGAQETQYF.

CDR3 amino acids: CASSQGQTQYF. CDR3 nucleotide sequence: TGTGCCAGCAGCCAGGGACAGACACAGTATTTT. The gene calls are TRBV7-3 and TRBJ2-3, with 7 bases identical to TRBD1. V gave up 5 bases and J gave up 12 bases; unmatched junction bases: 5. Germline CDR1 and CDR2: SGHTA and FQGTGA. The CDR3 spans 11 residues.